This T cell receptor beta chain was recovered during a study of T cells in women clearing cervical HPV infection. Turning to the study itself: Case blood drawn at lesion detection; control blood after infection cleared.

Method: immunoSEQ multiplex PCR; TCRdb's copy keeps in-frame clones and lacks some. Its listing shows about 23,000 clones. Material for sequencing was blood buffy coat. The clonotype originates from a woman aged 18 to 69 with a cervical HPV16 infection that either progressed to CIN3+ or cleared (not recorded which).

The part of the CDR3 DNA that was read is TGTGCCAGTACCCCGCTCGGGACAGGGTTTCATGGC. It encodes CASTPLGTGFHG. The whole CDR3 region reads CASTPLGTGFHGYTF. This chain connects TRBV19 to TRBJ1-2; 9 bases map to TRBD1. The read ends 3 residues before the CDR3 terminus; that terminus is restored from the germline J gene. This CDR3 comprises 15 residues. J lost 6 bases, V lost 7 bases, and 12 bases had no gene match. Germline V lookup: CDR1 LNHDA, CDR2 SQIVND (reference sequence).